The clone carrying this T cell receptor (beta chain) was recorded only once. This entry belongs to a study of blood T cell repertoires in COVID-19. About the study: Italy, Spain and the United States were the sources of the convalescent and acute COVID-19 samples. T cells, B-cell-depleted T cells, or PBMCs provided the cDNA or gDNA that served as material.

Original processing notes: Reference gene primers were amplified, and this amplification served to estimate nucleated cell counts. TCRdb keeps only in-frame clones here, not all; method: immunoSEQ multiplex PCR. That table is the source of V, J and clone size, and D and trimming were worked out from the DNA. The table includes 65,000 to 80,000 clones, 86% detected once. There are 13 residues in the CDR3. V gave up 2 bases and J gave up 6 bases, with 9 bases separating them. Germline V lookup: CDR1 SGDLS, CDR2 YYNGEE. Sequenced input: peripheral blood. The chain employs TRBV9 and TRBJ2-1, with TRBD1 as a possible D gene (5 bases). This clonotype was obtained from a young man with acute or convalescent COVID-19. CDR3 DNA sequence: TGTGCCAGCAGCGTCTCGACAGCCAATGAGCAGTTCTTC. Translation: CASSVSTANEQFF.